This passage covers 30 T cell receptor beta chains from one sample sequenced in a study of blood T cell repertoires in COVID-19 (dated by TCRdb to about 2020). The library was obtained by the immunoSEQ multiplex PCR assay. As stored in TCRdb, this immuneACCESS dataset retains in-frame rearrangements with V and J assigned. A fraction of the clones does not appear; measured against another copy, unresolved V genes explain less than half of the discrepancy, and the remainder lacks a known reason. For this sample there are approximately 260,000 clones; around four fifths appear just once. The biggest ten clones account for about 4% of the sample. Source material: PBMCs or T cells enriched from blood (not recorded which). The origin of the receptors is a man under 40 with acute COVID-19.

The CDR3 nucleotides are TGTGCCAGCAGTGGACAGGGGACTGCCGGGGCCAACGTCCTGACTTTC. Its protein is CASSGQGTAGANVLTF. The chain combines TRBV2 with TRBJ2-6, with 8 bases aligning to TRBD1. The CDR3 length is 16 residues. Germline lookup yields CDR1 SNHLY and CDR2 FYNNEI. V was pared by 4 bases and J by 4 bases, with 6 bases of the junction left unmatched.

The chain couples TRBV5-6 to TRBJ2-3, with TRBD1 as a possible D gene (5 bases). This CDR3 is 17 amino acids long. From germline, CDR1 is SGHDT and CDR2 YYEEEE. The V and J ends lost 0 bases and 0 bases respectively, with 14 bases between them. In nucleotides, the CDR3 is TGTGCCAGCAGCTTGGGGGTCAGGGATACTAGCACAGATACGCAGTATTTT. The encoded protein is CASSLGVRDTSTDTQYF.

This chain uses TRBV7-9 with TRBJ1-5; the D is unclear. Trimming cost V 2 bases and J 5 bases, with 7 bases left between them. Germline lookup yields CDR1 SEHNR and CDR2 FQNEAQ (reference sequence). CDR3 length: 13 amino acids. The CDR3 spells CASSLHRDQPQHF. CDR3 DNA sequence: TGTGCCAGCAGCTTACACAGAGATCAGCCCCAGCATTTT.

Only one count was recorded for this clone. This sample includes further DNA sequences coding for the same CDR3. The CDR3: CASSIQGNEQFF. DNA for the CDR3: TGTGCCAGTAGTATTCAGGGAAATGAGCAGTTCTTC. The rearrangement links TRBV19 to TRBJ2-1, with a tentative D call TRBD1 (5 bases). Germline V gene sequence: CDR1 LNHDA, CDR2 SQIVND (reference sequence). This CDR3 comprises 12 residues. V lost 3 bases to trimming and J lost 7 bases, with 7 bases between them.

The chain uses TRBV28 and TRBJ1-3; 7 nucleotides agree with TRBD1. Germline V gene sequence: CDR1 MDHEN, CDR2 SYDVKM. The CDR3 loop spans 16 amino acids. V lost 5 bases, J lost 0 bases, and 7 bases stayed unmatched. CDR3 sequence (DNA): TGTGCCAGCAGTCAAGCCGACAGGGCCTCTGGAAACACCATATATTTT. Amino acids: CASSQADRASGNTIYF.

The CDR3 DNA reads TGTGCCAGCAGCTTTGACACGGGACAGACGAACACTGAAGCTTTCTTT. Translation: CASSFDTGQTNTEAFF. This sequence joins TRBV5-6 and TRBJ1-1; TRBD1 matches at 7 bases. Trimming at V came to 2 bases and at J to 1 base, leaving 8 bases not matched to a gene. This CDR3 is 16 amino acids long. Germline loops: CDR1 SGHDT, CDR2 YYEEEE.

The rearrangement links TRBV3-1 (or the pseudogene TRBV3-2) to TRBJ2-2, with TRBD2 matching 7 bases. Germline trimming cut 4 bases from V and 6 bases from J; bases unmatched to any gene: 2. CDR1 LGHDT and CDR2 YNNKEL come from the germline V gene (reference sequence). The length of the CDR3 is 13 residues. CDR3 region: CASSPAGAGELFF. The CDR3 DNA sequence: TGTGCCAGCAGCCCCGCGGGAGCCGGGGAGCTGTTTTTT.

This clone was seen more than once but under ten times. The CDR3 loop reads CASSILPTRGNQPQHF. Here the CDR3 DNA reads TGTGCCAGTAGTATCCTCCCCACGAGGGGCAATCAGCCCCAGCATTTT. The gene calls are TRBV19 and TRBJ1-5; D gene unclear. Trimming stripped 3 bases from V and 2 bases from J, with 14 bases between. The germline V gene encodes CDR1 LNHDA and CDR2 SQIVND (reference sequence). CDR3 length equals 16 residues.

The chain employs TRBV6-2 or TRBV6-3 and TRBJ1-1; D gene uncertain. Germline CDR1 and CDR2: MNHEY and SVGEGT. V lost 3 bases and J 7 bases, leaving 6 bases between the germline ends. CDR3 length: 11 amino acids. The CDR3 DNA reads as TGTGCCAGCAGTTATGAGGGTGAAGCTTTCTTT. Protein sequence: CASSYEGEAFF.

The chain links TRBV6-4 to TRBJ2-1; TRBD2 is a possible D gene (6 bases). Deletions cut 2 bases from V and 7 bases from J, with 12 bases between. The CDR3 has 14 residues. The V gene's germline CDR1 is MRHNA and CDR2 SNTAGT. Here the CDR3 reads CASSDREEGNEQFF. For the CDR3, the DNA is TGTGCCAGCAGTGACAGGGAGGAGGGGAATGAGCAGTTCTTC.

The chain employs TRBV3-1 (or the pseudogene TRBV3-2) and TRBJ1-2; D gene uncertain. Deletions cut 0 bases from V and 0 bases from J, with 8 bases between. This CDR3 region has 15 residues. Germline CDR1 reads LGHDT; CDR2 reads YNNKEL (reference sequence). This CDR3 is CASSQEAKSNYGYTF. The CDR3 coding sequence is TGTGCCAGCAGCCAAGAAGCAAAATCTAACTATGGCTACACCTTC.

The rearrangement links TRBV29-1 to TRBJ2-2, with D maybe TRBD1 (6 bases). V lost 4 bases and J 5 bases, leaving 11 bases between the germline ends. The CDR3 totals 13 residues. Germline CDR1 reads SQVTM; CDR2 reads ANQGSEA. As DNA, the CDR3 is TGCAGCGTTGGGCAGGGGCCGACCGGGGAGCTGTTTTTT. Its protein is CSVGQGPTGELFF.

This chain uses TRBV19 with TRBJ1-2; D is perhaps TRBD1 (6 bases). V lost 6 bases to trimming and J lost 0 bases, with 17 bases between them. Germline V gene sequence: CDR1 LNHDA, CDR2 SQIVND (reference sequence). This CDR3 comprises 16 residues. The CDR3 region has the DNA TGTGCCAGTAGAAACCCAGACAGGCTCGCTAACTATGGCTACACCTTC. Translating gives CASRNPDRLANYGYTF.

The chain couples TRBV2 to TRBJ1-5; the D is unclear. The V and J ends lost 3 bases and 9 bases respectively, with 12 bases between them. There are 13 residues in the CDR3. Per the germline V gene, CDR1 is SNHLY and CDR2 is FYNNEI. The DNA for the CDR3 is TGTGCCAGCAGTGACCGGCGGGCGACGCCCCAGCATTTT. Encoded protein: CASSDRRATPQHF.

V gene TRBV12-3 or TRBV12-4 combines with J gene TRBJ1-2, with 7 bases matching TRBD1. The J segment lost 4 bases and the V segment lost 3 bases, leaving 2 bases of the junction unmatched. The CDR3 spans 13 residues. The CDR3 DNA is TGTGCCAGCAGTTTGGGACAGATCTATGGCTACACCTTC. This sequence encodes CASSLGQIYGYTF.

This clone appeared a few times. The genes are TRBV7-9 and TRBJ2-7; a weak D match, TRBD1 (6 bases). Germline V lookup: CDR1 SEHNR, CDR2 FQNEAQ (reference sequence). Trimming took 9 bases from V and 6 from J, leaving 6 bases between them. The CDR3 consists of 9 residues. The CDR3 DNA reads TGTGCCAGGGGGGCCGAGCAGTACGTC. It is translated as CARGAEQYV.

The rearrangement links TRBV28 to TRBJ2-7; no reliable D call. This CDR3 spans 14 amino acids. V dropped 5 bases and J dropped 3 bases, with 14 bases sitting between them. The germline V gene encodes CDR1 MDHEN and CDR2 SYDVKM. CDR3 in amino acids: CASSPDSLGYEQYV. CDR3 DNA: TGTGCCAGCAGTCCAGACTCCCTTGGCTACGAGCAGTACGTC.

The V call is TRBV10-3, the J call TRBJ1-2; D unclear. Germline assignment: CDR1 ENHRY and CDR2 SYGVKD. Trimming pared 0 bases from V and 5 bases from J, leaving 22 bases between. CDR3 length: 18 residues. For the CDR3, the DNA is TGTGCCATCAGTGAGTCGACTAACAAACTGGCCGTGCCATATGGCTACACCTTC. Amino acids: CAISESTNKLAVPYGYTF.

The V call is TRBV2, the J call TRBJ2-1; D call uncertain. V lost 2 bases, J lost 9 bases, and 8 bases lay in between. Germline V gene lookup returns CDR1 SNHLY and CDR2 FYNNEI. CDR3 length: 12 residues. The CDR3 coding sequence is TGTGCCAGCAGTGAAACGTGGCCTGAGCAGTTCTTC. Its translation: CASSETWPEQFF. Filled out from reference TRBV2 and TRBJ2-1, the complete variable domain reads EPEVTQTPSHQVTQMGQEVILRCVPISNHLYFYWYRQILGQKVEFLVSFYNNEISEKSEIFDDQFSVERPDGSNFTLKIRSTKLEDSAMYFCASSETWPEQFFGPGTRLTVL.

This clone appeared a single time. CDR3 DNA sequence: TGTGCCAGCAGCTTAGATCGAGGGACAGGGAATAGCGAGCAGTACGTC. This translates into CASSLDRGTGNSEQYV. V usage is TRBV11-2 and J usage is TRBJ2-7; the match to TRBD1 covers 9 bases. Trimming at V came to 0 bases and at J to 6 bases, leaving 9 bases not matched to a gene. There are 16 residues in the CDR3. Germline CDR1 SGHAT, CDR2 FQNNGV.

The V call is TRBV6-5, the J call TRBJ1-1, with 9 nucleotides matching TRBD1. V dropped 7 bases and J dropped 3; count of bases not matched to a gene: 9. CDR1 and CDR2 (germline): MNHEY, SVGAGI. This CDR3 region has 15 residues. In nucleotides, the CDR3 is TGTGCCAGCAAGATCCGGGGACAGGGTGACACTGAAGCTTTCTTT. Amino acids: CASKIRGQGDTEAFF.

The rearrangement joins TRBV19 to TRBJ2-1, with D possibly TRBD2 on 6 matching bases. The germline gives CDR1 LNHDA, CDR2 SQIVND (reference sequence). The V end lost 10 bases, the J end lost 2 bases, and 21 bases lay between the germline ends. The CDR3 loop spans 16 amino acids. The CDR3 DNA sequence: TGTGCCACTCGAGAGGGTGGGCGGGGACCCTACAATGAGCAGTTCTTC. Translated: CATREGGRGPYNEQFF.

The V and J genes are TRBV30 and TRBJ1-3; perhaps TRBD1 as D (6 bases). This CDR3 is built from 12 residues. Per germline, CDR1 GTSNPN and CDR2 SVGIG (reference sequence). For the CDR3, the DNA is TGTGCACGCCCAGGGGCCGGAAACACCATATATTTT. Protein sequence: CARPGAGNTIYF.

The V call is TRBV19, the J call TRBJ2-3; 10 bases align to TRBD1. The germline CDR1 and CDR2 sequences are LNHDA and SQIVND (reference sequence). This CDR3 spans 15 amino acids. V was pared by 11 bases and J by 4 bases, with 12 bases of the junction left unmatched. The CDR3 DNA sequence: TGTGCCGTTCGACCGGGACAGGGGTGGGCAGATACGCAGTATTTT. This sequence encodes CAVRPGQGWADTQYF. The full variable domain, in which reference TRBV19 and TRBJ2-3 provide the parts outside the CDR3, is DGGITQSPKYLFRKEGQNVTLSCEQNLNHDAMYWYRQDPGQGLRLIYYSQIVNDFQKGDIAEGYSVSREKKESFPLTVTSAQKNPTAFYLCAVRPGQGWADTQYFGPGTRLTVL.

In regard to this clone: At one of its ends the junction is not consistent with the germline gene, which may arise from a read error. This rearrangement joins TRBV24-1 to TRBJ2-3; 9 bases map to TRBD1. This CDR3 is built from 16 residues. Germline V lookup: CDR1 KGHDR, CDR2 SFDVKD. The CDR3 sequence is CATRDKRDRGTDTQYF. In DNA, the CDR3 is TGTGCCACCCGTGATAAGCGGGACAGGGGCACAGATACGCAGTATTTT.

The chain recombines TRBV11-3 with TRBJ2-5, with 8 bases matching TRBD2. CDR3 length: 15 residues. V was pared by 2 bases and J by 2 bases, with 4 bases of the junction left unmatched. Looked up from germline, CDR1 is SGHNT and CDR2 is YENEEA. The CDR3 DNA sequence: TGTGCCAGCAGCTTATTCCGGGAGGGTCAAGAGACCCAGTACTTC. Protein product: CASSLFREGQETQYF.

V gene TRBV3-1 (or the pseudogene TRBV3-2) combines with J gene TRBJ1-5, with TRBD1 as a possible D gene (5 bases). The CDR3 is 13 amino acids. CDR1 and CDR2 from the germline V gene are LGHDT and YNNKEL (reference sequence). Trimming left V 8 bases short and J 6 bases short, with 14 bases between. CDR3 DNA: TGTGCCAGCGGGAGGGTCGGGGGTCAGCCCCAGCATTTT. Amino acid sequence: CASGRVGGQPQHF.

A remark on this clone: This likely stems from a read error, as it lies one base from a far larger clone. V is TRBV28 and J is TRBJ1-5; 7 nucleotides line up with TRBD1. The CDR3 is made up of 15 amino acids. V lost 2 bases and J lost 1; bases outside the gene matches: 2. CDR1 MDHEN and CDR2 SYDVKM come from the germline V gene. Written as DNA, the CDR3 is TGTGCCAGCAGTTTACAACAGGGGAGCAATCAGCCCCAGCATTTT. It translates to CASSLQQGSNQPQHF.

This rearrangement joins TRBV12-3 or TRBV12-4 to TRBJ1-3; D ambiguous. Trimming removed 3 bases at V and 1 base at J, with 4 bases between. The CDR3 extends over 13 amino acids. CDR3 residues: CASSFESGNTIYF. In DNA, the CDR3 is TGTGCCAGCAGTTTTGAGTCTGGAAACACCATATATTTT.

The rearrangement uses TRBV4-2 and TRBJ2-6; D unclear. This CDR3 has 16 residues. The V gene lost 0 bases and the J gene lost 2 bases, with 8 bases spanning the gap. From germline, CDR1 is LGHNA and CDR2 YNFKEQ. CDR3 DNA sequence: TGTGCCAGCAGCCAAGATGAGGCGGCTGGGGCCAACGTCCTGACTTTC. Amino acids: CASSQDEAAGANVLTF.